Listed below are T cell receptor beta chains from one sample, sequenced in a study of blood T cell repertoires in COVID-19. Assay: immunoSEQ multiplex PCR; the TCRdb copy retains only in-frame clones and omits some. The sample consists of over 130,000 clones, 76% of them appearing once. Sequenced: peripheral blood. These receptors were obtained from a woman older than 75 with active or convalescent COVID-19. The CDR3 runs from the conserved cysteine through the conserved F or W. Fields, in order: V gene, clone size, CDR3 length, J gene, D gene, CDR3 protein, CDR3 DNA. D genes are given only for firm matches. Size is stated for part of the rows, as once, few or many counts, or as a class when the clone is expanded.

>TRBV7-2|.|17|TRBJ2-2|.
CASSPRYGGVNTGELFF
TGTGCCAGCAGCCCCCGATACGGGGGAGTGAACACCGGGGAGCTGTTTTTT
>TRBV13|.|14|TRBJ1-1|.
CASSLGGYDTEAFF
TGTGCCAGCAGCTTGGGGGGGTACGACACTGAAGCTTTCTTT
>TRBV10-3|.|11|TRBJ2-2|.
CAIRGHGELFF
TGTGCCATCCGAGGGCACGGGGAGCTGTTTTTT
>TRBV7-4|.|15|TRBJ1-2|TRBD1
CASSLPRQGVYGYTF
TGTGCCAGCAGCTTACCCCGACAGGGTGTCTATGGCTACACCTTC
>TRBV11-2|.|15|TRBJ2-3|TRBD2
CASSYPGGYTDTQYF
TGTGCCAGCAGCTACCCGGGGGGGTACACAGATACGCAGTATTTT
>TRBV11-3|.|17|TRBJ2-3|TRBD2
CASSLGLAGESTDTQYF
TGTGCCAGCAGCTTAGGACTAGCGGGGGAAAGCACAGATACGCAGTATTTT
>TRBV7-8|.|17|TRBJ1-5|TRBD1
CASSYRTGVYSNQPQHF
TGTGCCAGCAGTTATAGGACAGGGGTATATAGCAATCAGCCCCAGCATTTT
>TRBV4-1|.|16|TRBJ2-5|TRBD2
CASSPYSGTSEETQYF
TGCGCCAGCAGTCCCTACTCCGGGACTAGCGAAGAGACCCAGTACTTC
>TRBV27|.|14|TRBJ2-7|.
CASSNARVSYEQYF
TGTGCCAGCAGTAACGCCAGGGTTTCCTACGAGCAGTACTTC
>TRBV19|.|15|TRBJ2-1|.
CASSMWGPTDNEQFF
TGTGCCAGTAGTATGTGGGGGCCCACGGACAATGAGCAGTTCTTC
>TRBV7-2|.|13|TRBJ2-7|.
CASSLGAYLEQYF
TGTGCCAGCAGCTTAGGGGCCTACTTGGAGCAGTACTTC
>TRBV7-8|.|14|TRBJ2-7|TRBD1
CASSFPRDRGEQYF
TGTGCCAGCAGCTTTCCCCGGGACAGGGGCGAGCAGTACTTC
>TRBV19|.|18|TRBJ2-3|TRBD2
CASSAPVGTSGGVDTQYF
TGTGCCAGTAGTGCGCCCGTAGGGACTAGCGGGGGAGTAGATACGCAGTATTTT
>TRBV2|.|14|TRBJ2-7|.
CASRRQRLTYEQYF
TGTGCCAGCAGGAGGCAACGGCTGACCTACGAGCAGTACTTC
>TRBV11-1|.|14|TRBJ2-7|.
CASSFAGTSYEQYF
TGTGCCAGCAGCTTCGCGGGTACCTCCTACGAGCAGTACTTC
>TRBV5-1|.|15|TRBJ1-6|TRBD1
CASSLQGQGISPLHF
TGCGCCAGCAGCCTCCAGGGACAGGGGATTTCACCCCTCCACTTT
>TRBV21-1|.|15|TRBJ1-3|.
CARTGQAKSGNTIYF
TGTGCCAGAACGGGACAGGCAAAATCTGGAAACACCATATATTTT
>TRBV19|.|20|TRBJ1-1|.
CASSIRQFSKRVANNPEAFF
TGTGCCAGTAGTATACGACAGTTTTCCAAACGTGTCGCCAATAACCCTGAAGCTTTCTTT
>TRBV28|.|14|TRBJ2-7|.
CASSRLTGTYEQYF
TGTGCCAGCAGCCGATTGACAGGTACCTACGAGCAGTACTTC
>TRBV5-1|.|14|TRBJ2-3|.
CASSLGGSRDTQYF
TGCGCCAGCAGCTTGGGTGGTAGCCGGGATACGCAGTATTTT
>TRBV6-2/TRBV6-3|.|13|TRBJ1-1|.
CASSYSRHTEAFF
TGTGCCAGCAGTTACTCGAGGCACACTGAAGCTTTCTTT
>TRBV3-1/TRBV3-2|.|14|TRBJ2-3|.
CASSPRRAPSERSF
TGTGCCAGCAGCCCGCGCAGGGCCCCCTCGGAGAGGTCCTTT
>TRBV7-2|.|18|TRBJ1-3|TRBD1
CASSPAGQARISGNTIYF
TGTGCCAGCAGCCCCGCGGGACAGGCAAGGATCTCTGGAAACACCATATATTTT
>TRBV7-2|.|16|TRBJ2-1|TRBD2
CASSLYSTGGYNEQFF
TGTGCCAGCAGCTTATATAGTACGGGGGGATACAATGAGCAGTTCTTC
>TRBV3-1/TRBV3-2|.|12|TRBJ2-5|.
CASSRAVETQYF
TGTGCCAGCAGCCGGGCTGTCGAGACCCAGTACTTC
>TRBV27|.|14|TRBJ1-2|.
CASSLTVAGYGYTF
TGTGCCAGCAGTTTAACAGTAGCGGGCTATGGCTACACCTTC
>TRBV11-2|.|15|TRBJ2-3|.
CASSFSAGETNTQYF
TGTGCCAGCAGCTTTTCGGCAGGGGAAACCAATACGCAGTATTTT
>TRBV5-1|.|15|TRBJ1-1|.
CASSLVGRADTEAFF
TGCGCCAGCAGCTTGGTAGGCAGGGCGGACACTGAAGCTTTCTTT
>TRBV7-2|.|17|TRBJ2-1|TRBD2
CASSSRLAGGKNNEQFF
TGTGCCAGCAGCTCACGACTAGCGGGGGGAAAAAACAATGAGCAGTTCTTC
>TRBV25-1|once|16|TRBJ2-2|TRBD1
CASSAGQVLNTGELFF
TGTGCCAGCAGTGCTGGACAGGTACTAAACACCGGGGAGCTGTTTTTT
>TRBV12-3/TRBV12-4|once|13|TRBJ2-6|.
CASCTPGANVLTF
TGTGCCAGCTGTACTCCTGGGGCCAACGTCCTGACTTTC
>TRBV6-2/TRBV6-3|.|17|TRBJ1-5|TRBD1
CASSYLNGQGLGQPQHF
TGTGCCAGCAGTTACCTCAACGGACAGGGTTTAGGTCAGCCCCAGCATTTT
>TRBV30|.|14|TRBJ1-1|.
CAWRPAGKNTEAFF
TGTGCCTGGAGACCAGCCGGGAAGAACACTGAAGCTTTCTTT
>TRBV7-9|.|15|TRBJ2-6|.
CAIPPQGPGANVLTF
TGTGCCATCCCTCCGCAGGGCCCTGGGGCCAACGTCCTGACTTTC
>TRBV10-2|many|13|TRBJ2-7|.
CASSGGDSYEQYF
TGCGCCAGCAGTGGCGGGGATTCCTACGAGCAGTACTTC
>TRBV5-1|.|15|TRBJ1-1|.
CASSLSQIRNTEAFF
TGCGCCAGCAGCTTGTCCCAAATCAGAAACACTGAAGCTTTCTTT
>TRBV15|.|15|TRBJ1-2|TRBD1
CATSRGSGGNYGYTF
TGTGCCACCAGCAGAGGCTCAGGGGGAAACTATGGCTACACCTTC
>TRBV5-6|.|13|TRBJ2-3|.
CASSLSSTDTQYF
TGTGCCAGCAGCTTGTCTAGCACAGATACGCAGTATTTT
>TRBV20-1|.|11|TRBJ1-2|.
CSAIQVLGYTF
TGCAGTGCTATACAGGTTCTTGGCTACACCTTC
>TRBV29-1|.|14|TRBJ1-1|.
CSVGPGTPPGEAFF
TGCAGCGTTGGGCCCGGGACTCCCCCTGGTGAAGCTTTCTTT
>TRBV5-5|.|16|TRBJ1-5|TRBD1
CASSSGTGGINQPQHF
TGTGCCAGCAGCTCCGGGACAGGGGGCATCAATCAGCCCCAGCATTTT
>TRBV30|.|12|TRBJ2-5|.
CAWSPGEETQYF
TGTGCCTGGAGTCCGGGGGAAGAGACCCAGTACTTC
>TRBV5-5|.|12|TRBJ2-7|.
CASSLAHYEQYF
TGTGCCAGCAGCTTGGCCCATTACGAGCAGTACTTC
>TRBV7-2|.|14|TRBJ2-5|.
CASSLSLASETQYF
TGTGCCAGCAGCTTAAGCCTAGCTTCAGAGACCCAGTACTTC
>TRBV15|once|15|TRBJ1-2|TRBD1
CATSRDLGTGGAKTF
TGTGCCACCAGCAGAGATCTCGGGACAGGGGGCGCAAAAACCTTC